This TCR beta chain was recorded in a study of blood T cell repertoires in COVID-19. As for the study in general: Material from acute and convalescent COVID-19 was sourced from the United States, Italy and Spain.

The CDR3 contains 14 residues. V dropped 7 bases and J dropped 4 bases, with 14 bases sitting between them. Germline CDR1 LNHDA, CDR2 SQIVND (reference sequence). Participants were aged 18 to 89 years from about two dozen US areas. Those designated as exposed participants met a COVID-19 case within 2 weeks before study entry. Authors' analysis steps: Amplification of reference gene primers was used by the study to estimate nucleated cell counts. Assay: immunoSEQ multiplex PCR; the TCRdb copy retains only in-frame clones and omits some. V and J calls and clone size come straight from that table; D and trimming were deduced from the DNA. In the table there are 200,000 to 300,000 clones, over 70% of which are singletons.

This TCR was sampled from a woman aged 40 to 49 who had been exposed to COVID-19. The V call is TRBV19, the J call TRBJ1-5, with a tentative D call TRBD1 (5 bases). The sequencing sample was made of PBMCs or T cells enriched from blood (not recorded which). In DNA, the CDR3 is TGTGCCAGTACCGACAGCTTTTTAAATCAGCCCCAGCATTTT. Amino acids: CASTDSFLNQPQHF.